The present T cell receptor (beta chain) was sequenced within a study of patients and donors after allogeneic stem cell transplantation. TCRdb processed the RT-PCR reads anew with MiXCR; each CDR3 protein has one entry. The sample consists of hundreds of thousands of distinct CDR3 sequences, roughly 16% of them appearing once. Per the germline V gene, CDR1 is SGHRS and CDR2 is YFSETQ. The J segment lost 4 bases and the V segment lost 4 bases, leaving 12 bases of the junction unmatched. CDR3 length equals 17 residues. This clonotype was found a few times. The sequence derives from a human donor who was either an allogeneic HSCT recipient or a stem cell or donor lymphocyte infusion donor (not recorded which). It is not recorded whose cells these are; they may come from a transplant donor. The sequenced sample consisted of blood, either unsorted or a sorted T cell fraction (not recorded which). This chain links TRBV5-1 with TRBJ2-3; 10 positions match TRBD2. The chain's CDR3 is CASSPRGLAKNSDTQYF. Here the CDR3 DNA reads TGCGCCAGCAGCCCGCGGGGACTAGCGAAGAACTCAGATACGCAGTATTTT.